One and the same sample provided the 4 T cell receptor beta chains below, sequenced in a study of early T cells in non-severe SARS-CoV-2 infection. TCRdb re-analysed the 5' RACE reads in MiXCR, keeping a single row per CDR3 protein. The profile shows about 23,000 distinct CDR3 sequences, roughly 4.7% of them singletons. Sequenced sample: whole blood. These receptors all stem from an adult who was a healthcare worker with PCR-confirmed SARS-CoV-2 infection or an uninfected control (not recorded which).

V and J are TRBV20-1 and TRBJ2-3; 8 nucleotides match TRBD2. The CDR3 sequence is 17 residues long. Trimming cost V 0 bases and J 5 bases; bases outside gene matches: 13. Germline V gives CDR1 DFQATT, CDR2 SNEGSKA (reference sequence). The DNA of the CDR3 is TGCAGTGCTAGAGATCCGGGCCCTAGCGGGCTCCAAGATACGCAGTATTTT. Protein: CSARDPGPSGLQDTQYF.

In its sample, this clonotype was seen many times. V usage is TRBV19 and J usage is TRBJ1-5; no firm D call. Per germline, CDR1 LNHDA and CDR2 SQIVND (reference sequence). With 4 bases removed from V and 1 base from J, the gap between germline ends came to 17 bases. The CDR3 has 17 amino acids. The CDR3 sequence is CASSTNPRLRSNQPQHF. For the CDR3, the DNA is TGTGCCAGTAGTACAAACCCCCGGTTGAGGAGCAATCAGCCCCAGCATTTT.

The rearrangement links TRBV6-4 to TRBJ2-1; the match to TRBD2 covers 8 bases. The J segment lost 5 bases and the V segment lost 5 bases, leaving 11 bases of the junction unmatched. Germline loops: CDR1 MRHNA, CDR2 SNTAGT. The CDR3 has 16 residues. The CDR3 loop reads CASSRLATMKNNEQFF. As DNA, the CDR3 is TGTGCCAGCAGTCGACTAGCGACAATGAAAAACAATGAGCAGTTCTTC.

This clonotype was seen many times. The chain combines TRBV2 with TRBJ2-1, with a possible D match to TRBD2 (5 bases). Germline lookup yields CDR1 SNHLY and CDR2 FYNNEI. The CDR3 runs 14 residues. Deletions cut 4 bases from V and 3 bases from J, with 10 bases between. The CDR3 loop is CASSVAQVYNEQFF. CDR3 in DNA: TGTGCCAGCAGTGTAGCGCAGGTCTACAATGAGCAGTTCTTC.